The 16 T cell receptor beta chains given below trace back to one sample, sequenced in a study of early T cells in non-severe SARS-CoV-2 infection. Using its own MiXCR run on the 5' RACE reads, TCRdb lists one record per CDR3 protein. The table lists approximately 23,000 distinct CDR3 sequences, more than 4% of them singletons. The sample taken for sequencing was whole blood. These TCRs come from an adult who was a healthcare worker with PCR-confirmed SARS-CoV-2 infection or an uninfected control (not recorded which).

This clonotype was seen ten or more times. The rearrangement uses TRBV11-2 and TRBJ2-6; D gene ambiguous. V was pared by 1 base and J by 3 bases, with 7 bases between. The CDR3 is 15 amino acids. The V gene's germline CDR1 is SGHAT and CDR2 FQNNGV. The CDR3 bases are TGTGCCAGCAGCTTAGCGGGTTTTGGGGCCAACGTCCTGACTTTC. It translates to CASSLAGFGANVLTF.

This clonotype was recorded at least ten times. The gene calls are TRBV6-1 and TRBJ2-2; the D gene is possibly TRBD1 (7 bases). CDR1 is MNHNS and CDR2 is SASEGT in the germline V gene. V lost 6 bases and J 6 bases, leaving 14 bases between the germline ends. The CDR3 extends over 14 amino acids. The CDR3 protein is CASSFQGEAGELFF. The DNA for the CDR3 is TGTGCCAGCAGCTTCCAGGGGGAGGCCGGGGAGCTGTTTTTT.

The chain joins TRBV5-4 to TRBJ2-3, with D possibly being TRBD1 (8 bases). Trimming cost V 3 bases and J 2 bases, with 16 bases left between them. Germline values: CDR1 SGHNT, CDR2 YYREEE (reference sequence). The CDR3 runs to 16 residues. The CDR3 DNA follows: TGTGCCAGCAGCTGGGGGGGGACAGGCACCACAGATACGCAGTATTTT. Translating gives CASSWGGTGTTDTQYF.

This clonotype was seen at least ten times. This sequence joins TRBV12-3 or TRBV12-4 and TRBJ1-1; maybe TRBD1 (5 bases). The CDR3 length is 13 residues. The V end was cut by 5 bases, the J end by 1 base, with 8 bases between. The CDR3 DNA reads TGTGCCAGCAGTCTGACAGAGAACACTGAAGCTTTCTTT. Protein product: CASSLTENTEAFF.

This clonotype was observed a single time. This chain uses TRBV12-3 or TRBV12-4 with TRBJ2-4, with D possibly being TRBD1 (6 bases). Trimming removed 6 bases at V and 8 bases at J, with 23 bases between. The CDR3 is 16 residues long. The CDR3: CASRGDRSARGDIQYF. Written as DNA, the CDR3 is TGTGCCAGCAGGGGAGACAGGTCTGCCCGCGGAGACATTCAGTACTTC.

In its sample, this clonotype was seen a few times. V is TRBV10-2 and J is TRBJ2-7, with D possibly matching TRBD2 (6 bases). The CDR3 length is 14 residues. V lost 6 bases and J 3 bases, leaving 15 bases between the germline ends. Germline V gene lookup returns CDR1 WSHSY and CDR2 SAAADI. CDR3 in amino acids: CASREGPLHYEQYF. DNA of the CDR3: TGCGCCAGCAGGGAGGGACCGCTCCACTACGAGCAGTACTTC.

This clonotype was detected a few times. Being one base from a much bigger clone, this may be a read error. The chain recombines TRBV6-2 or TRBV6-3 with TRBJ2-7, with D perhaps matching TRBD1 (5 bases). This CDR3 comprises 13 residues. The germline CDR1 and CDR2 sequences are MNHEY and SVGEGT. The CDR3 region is CASCYSDTYEQYF. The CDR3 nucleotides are TGTGCCAGCTGTTACTCGGACACCTACGAGCAGTACTTC.

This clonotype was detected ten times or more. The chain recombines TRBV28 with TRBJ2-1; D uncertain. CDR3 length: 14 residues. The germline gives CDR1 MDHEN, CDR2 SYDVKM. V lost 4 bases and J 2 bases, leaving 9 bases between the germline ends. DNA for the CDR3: TGTGCCAGCAGTTCCCCTTTACCCTACAATGAGCAGTTCTTC. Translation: CASSSPLPYNEQFF.

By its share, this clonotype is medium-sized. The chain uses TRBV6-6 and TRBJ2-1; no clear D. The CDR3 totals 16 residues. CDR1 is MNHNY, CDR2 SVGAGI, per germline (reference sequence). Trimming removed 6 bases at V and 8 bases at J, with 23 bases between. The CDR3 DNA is TGTGCCAGCAGCCATACTCTGGGTCTTATCGTAGATGAGCAGTTCTTC. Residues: CASSHTLGLIVDEQFF.

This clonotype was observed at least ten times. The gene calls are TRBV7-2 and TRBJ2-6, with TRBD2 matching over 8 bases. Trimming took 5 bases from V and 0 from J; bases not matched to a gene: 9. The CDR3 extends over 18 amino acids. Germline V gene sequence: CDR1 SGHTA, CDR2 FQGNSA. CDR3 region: CASSAVAGGLSGANVLTF. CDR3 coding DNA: TGTGCCAGCAGCGCGGTTGCGGGAGGCCTCTCTGGGGCCAACGTCCTGACTTTC.

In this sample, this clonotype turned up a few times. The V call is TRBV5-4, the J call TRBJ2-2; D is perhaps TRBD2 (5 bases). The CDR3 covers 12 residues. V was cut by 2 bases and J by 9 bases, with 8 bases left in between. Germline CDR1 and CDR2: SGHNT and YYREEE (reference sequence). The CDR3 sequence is CASSFVGRELFF. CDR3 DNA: TGTGCCAGCAGCTTTGTCGGGAGGGAGCTGTTTTTT.

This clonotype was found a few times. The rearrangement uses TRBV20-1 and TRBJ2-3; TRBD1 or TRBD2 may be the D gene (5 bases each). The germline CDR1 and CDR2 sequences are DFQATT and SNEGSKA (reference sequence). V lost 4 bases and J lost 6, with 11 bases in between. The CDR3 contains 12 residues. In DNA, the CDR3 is TGCAGTGCTACCCGAGGGGTGGATACGCAGTATTTT. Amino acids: CSATRGVDTQYF.

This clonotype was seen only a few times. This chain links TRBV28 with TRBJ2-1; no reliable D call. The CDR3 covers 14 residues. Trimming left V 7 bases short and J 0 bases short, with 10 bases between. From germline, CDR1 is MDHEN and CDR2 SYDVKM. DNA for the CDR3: TGTGCCAGCACAAGTGCAGGCTCCTACAATGAGCAGTTCTTC. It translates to CASTSAGSYNEQFF.

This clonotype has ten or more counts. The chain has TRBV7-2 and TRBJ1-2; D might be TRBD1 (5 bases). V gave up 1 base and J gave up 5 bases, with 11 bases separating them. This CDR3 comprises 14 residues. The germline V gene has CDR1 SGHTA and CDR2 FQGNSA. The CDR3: CASSLVGQSYGYTF. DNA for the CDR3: TGTGCCAGCAGCTTAGTGGGGCAGTCGTATGGCTACACCTTC.

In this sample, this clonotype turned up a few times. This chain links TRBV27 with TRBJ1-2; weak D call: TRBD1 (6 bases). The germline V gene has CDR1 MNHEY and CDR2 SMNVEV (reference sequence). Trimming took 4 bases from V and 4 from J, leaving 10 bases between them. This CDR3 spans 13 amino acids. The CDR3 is CASSWGAGYGYTF. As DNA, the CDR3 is TGTGCCAGCAGTTGGGGGGCCGGCTATGGCTACACCTTC.

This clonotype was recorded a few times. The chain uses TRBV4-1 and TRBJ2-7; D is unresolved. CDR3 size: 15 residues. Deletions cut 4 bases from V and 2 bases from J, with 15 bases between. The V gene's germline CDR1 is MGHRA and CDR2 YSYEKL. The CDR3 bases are TGCGCCAGCAGCCTACAAGAAGTCAGACCCTACGAGCAGTACTTC. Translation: CASSLQEVRPYEQYF.